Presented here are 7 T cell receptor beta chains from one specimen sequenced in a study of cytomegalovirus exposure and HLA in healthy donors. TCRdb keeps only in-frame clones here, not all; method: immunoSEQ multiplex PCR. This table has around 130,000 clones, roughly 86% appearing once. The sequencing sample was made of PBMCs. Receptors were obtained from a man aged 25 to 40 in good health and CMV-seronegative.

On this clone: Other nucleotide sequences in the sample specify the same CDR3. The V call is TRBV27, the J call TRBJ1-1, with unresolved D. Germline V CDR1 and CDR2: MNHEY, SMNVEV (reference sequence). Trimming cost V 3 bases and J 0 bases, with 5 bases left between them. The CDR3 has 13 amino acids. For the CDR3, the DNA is TGTGCCAGCAGTTTTACAGTGAACACTGAAGCTTTCTTT. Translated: CASSFTVNTEAFF.

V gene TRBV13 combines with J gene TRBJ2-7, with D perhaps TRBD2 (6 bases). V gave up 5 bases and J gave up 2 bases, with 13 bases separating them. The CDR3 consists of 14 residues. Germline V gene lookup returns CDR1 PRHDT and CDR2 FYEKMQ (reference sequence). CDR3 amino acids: CASSAWDLAYEQYF. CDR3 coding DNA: TGTGCCAGCAGCGCGTGGGACTTAGCCTACGAGCAGTACTTC.

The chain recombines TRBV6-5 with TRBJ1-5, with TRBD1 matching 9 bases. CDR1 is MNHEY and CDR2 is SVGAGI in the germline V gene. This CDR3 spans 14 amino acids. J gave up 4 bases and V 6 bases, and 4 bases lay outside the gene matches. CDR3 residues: CASSRTGENQPQHF. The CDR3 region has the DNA TGTGCCAGCAGCAGGACAGGGGAAAATCAGCCCCAGCATTTT.

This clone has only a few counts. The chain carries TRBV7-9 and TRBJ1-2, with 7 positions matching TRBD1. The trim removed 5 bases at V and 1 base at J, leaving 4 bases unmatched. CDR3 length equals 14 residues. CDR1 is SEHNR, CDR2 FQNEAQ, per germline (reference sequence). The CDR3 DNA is TGTGCCAGCAGCCCTAGGGACAGTAACTATGGCTACACCTTC. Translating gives CASSPRDSNYGYTF.

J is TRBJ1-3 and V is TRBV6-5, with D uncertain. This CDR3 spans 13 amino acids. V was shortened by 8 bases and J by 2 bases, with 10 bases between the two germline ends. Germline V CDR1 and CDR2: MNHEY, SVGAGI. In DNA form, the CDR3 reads TGTGCCAGCGGGAGGTTGACTGGAAACACCATATATTTT. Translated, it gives CASGRLTGNTIYF.

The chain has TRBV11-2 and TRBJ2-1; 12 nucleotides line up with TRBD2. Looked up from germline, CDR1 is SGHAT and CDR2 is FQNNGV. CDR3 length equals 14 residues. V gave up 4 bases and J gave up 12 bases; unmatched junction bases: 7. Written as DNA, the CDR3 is TGTGCCAGCAGCTGGGCTAGCGGGGGGGTTGGGCAGTTCTTC. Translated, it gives CASSWASGGVGQFF.

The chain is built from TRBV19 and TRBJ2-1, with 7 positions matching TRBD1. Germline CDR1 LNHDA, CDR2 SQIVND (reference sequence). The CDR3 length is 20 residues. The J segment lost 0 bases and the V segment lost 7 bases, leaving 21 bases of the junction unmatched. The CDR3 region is CASTYPRYRGPKPSYNEQFF. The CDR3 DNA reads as TGTGCCAGTACCTACCCCCGGTACAGGGGACCAAAACCCTCCTACAATGAGCAGTTCTTC.